This T cell receptor (beta chain) is drawn from a study of T cell responses to AZD1222 COVID-19 vaccine. This table comes from immunoSEQ multiplex PCR, and its TCRdb copy is limited to in-frame clones, with some not included. This sample carries around 150,000 clones, approximately 92% of them seen once, and the ten largest clones take about 3.8%. The CDR3 is 13 residues long. In germline, CDR1 is DFQATT, CDR2 SNEGSKA (reference sequence). Germline trimming cut 3 bases from V and 2 bases from J; bases unmatched to any gene: 2. This clone was detected once. The TCR was taken from an adult who received the AZD1222 COVID-19 vaccine. The specimen was peripheral blood, collected 28 days after the second AZD1222 dose. The V gene is TRBV20-1, the J gene TRBJ2-3; 7 bases line up with TRBD2. The CDR3 is CSASLAATDTQYF. The CDR3 DNA sequence: TGCAGTGCTAGTCTAGCGGCCACAGATACGCAGTATTTT.